Listed below are T cell receptor beta chains from one sample, sequenced in a study of patients and donors after allogeneic stem cell transplantation. Using its own MiXCR run on the RT-PCR reads, TCRdb lists one record per CDR3 protein. The sample records 920,000 or so distinct CDR3 sequences, more than 15% being singletons. The sample taken for sequencing was blood, either unsorted or a sorted T cell fraction (not recorded which). These receptors all come from a human donor who was either an allogeneic HSCT recipient or a stem cell or donor lymphocyte infusion donor (not recorded which). It is not recorded whose cells these are; they may come from a transplant donor. Both conserved end residues are part of each CDR3. Each record gives: V gene, D gene, J gene, clone size, CDR3 length, CDR3 protein, CDR3 DNA. The D gene is left open where the match is weak. Rows may omit the clone size; those that give it use once, few, many or a size class.

V: TRBV2; D: -; J: TRBJ1-5; size: once; length: 15; CDR3: CASRGTPQRNQPQHF; DNA: TGTGCCAGCAGGGGGACGCCCCAAAGGAACCAGCCCCAGCATTTT
V: TRBV5-6; D: -; J: TRBJ1-6; size: few; length: 15; CDR3: CASSLDWYANSPLHF; DNA: TGTGCCAGCAGCTTGGATTGGTATGCAAATTCACCCCTCCACTTT
V: TRBV3-1; D: -; J: TRBJ2-2; size: -; length: 14; CDR3: CASSQVLYLGELFF; DNA: TGTGCCAGCAGCCAAGTTTTGTATCTCGGGGAGCTGTTTTTT
V: TRBV28; D: TRBD2; J: TRBJ2-7; size: -; length: 15; CDR3: CATNPLGGSSYEQYF; DNA: TGTGCCACCAACCCCTTGGGCGGGAGTAGCTACGAGCAGTACTTC
V: TRBV9; D: TRBD2; J: TRBJ2-6; size: -; length: 18; CDR3: CASSVAGGHGLGANVLTF; DNA: TGTGCCAGCAGCGTAGCGGGGGGGCATGGGTTGGGGGCCAACGTCCTGACTTTC
V: TRBV4-1; D: -; J: TRBJ2-7; size: few; length: 14; CDR3: CASSFDTGPGEQYF; DNA: TGCGCCAGCAGCTTCGACACAGGGCCCGGCGAGCAGTACTTC
V: TRBV24-1; D: TRBD1; J: TRBJ2-7; size: many; length: 14; CDR3: CATSDPGQNYEQYF; DNA: TGTGCCACCAGTGATCCGGGACAGAACTACGAGCAGTACTTC
V: TRBV12-3/TRBV12-4; D: TRBD1; J: TRBJ1-5; size: few; length: 15; CDR3: CASRLQGGGNQPQHF; DNA: TGTGCCAGCAGACTACAGGGGGGCGGAAATCAGCCCCAGCATTTT
V: TRBV27; D: TRBD2; J: TRBJ2-1; size: few; length: 17; CDR3: CASSDPGLAGAYNEQFF; DNA: TGTGCCAGCAGTGACCCGGGACTAGCGGGGGCTTACAATGAGCAGTTCTTC
V: TRBV11-3; D: TRBD1; J: TRBJ1-1; size: few; length: 16; CDR3: CASSADRGPWETEAFF; DNA: TGTGCCAGCAGCGCCGACAGGGGGCCCTGGGAGACTGAAGCTTTCTTT
V: TRBV5-5; D: -; J: TRBJ2-7; size: -; length: 15; CDR3: CASSKRQDPSYEQYF; DNA: TGTGCCAGCAGCAAGAGACAGGACCCCTCCTACGAGCAGTACTTC
V: TRBV4-3; D: TRBD2; J: TRBJ2-2; size: few; length: 17; CDR3: CASSQDPPSGGTGELFF; DNA: TGCGCCAGCAGCCAAGATCCGCCTAGCGGGGGGACCGGGGAGCTGTTTTTT
V: TRBV9; D: -; J: TRBJ2-2; size: few; length: 15; CDR3: CASSVARDSTGELFF; DNA: TGTGCCAGCAGCGTAGCCCGAGACAGCACCGGGGAGCTGTTTTTT
V: TRBV29-1; D: TRBD1; J: TRBJ2-3; size: few; length: 15; CDR3: CSVPHRGEGTDTQYF; DNA: TGCAGCGTTCCGCACAGGGGAGAGGGCACAGATACGCAGTATTTT
V: TRBV6-2/TRBV6-3; D: TRBD1; J: TRBJ2-2; size: many; length: 15; CDR3: CASRGTGGITGELFF; DNA: TGTGCCAGCAGAGGGACAGGGGGTATTACCGGGGAGCTGTTTTTT
V: TRBV12-3/TRBV12-4; D: TRBD2; J: TRBJ2-1; size: few; length: 15; CDR3: CASSRSSGRFNEQFF; DNA: TGTGCCAGCAGCAGATCTAGCGGGAGATTCAATGAGCAGTTCTTC
V: TRBV7-8; D: TRBD2; J: TRBJ2-5; size: -; length: 15; CDR3: CASSFTAGTVETQYF; DNA: TGTGCCAGCAGCTTCACAGCGGGGACCGTCGAGACCCAGTACTTC
V: TRBV6-6; D: -; J: TRBJ2-1; size: many; length: 11; CDR3: CASRGQGEQFF; DNA: TGTGCCAGCAGGGGGCAGGGTGAGCAGTTCTTC
V: TRBV7-9; D: TRBD2; J: TRBJ2-7; size: few; length: 16; CDR3: CASSLEFGLAGVEQYF; DNA: TGTGCCAGCAGCTTAGAATTTGGGCTAGCGGGAGTTGAGCAGTACTTC
V: TRBV12-3/TRBV12-4; D: TRBD2; J: TRBJ2-1; size: few; length: 16; CDR3: CASSPILAGGPREQFF; DNA: TGTGCCAGCAGTCCCATCCTAGCGGGAGGGCCAAGGGAGCAGTTCTTC
V: TRBV7-3; D: TRBD2; J: TRBJ2-1; size: few; length: 18; CDR3: CASSLTGTSGRGYNEQFF; DNA: TGTGCCAGCAGCTTAACGGGTACTAGCGGGAGGGGATACAATGAGCAGTTCTTC
V: TRBV7-3; D: TRBD1; J: TRBJ1-1; size: few; length: 14; CDR3: CASRITGTGTEAFF; DNA: TGTGCCAGCAGAATAACAGGGACAGGCACTGAAGCTTTCTTT
V: TRBV28; D: TRBD2; J: TRBJ2-5; size: few; length: 14; CDR3: CASSLMGGEETQYF; DNA: TGTGCCAGCAGTTTAATGGGGGGGGAAGAGACCCAGTACTTC
V: TRBV15; D: -; J: TRBJ2-7; size: few; length: 13; CDR3: CATSYPPSYEQYF; DNA: TGTGCCACCAGCTACCCACCTTCCTACGAGCAGTACTTC
V: TRBV7-6; D: -; J: TRBJ2-5; size: -; length: 14; CDR3: CASSLANKKETQYF; DNA: TGTGCCAGCAGCTTAGCTAATAAAAAAGAGACCCAGTACTTC
V: TRBV29-1; D: -; J: TRBJ2-4; size: -; length: 16; CDR3: CSVEGRASQAKNIQYF; DNA: TGCAGCGTTGAAGGTCGGGCCTCCCAAGCCAAAAACATTCAGTACTTC
V: TRBV29-1; D: -; J: TRBJ1-1; size: -; length: 13; CDR3: CSVNRGRNTEAFF; DNA: TGCAGCGTTAACCGGGGGCGAAACACTGAAGCTTTCTTT
V: TRBV3-1; D: TRBD1; J: TRBJ2-2; size: -; length: 16; CDR3: CASSHATPGGTGELFF; DNA: TGTGCCAGCAGCCATGCGACTCCAGGGGGCACCGGGGAGCTGTTTTTT
V: TRBV6-5; D: -; J: TRBJ2-3; size: -; length: 15; CDR3: CASSYLPLAADTQYF; DNA: TGTGCCAGCAGTTACCTCCCCCTCGCCGCAGATACGCAGTATTTT
V: TRBV4-1; D: TRBD1; J: TRBJ1-3; size: -; length: 16; CDR3: CASSPEQGATGNTIYF; DNA: TGCGCCAGCAGCCCGGAACAGGGGGCTACGGGAAACACCATATATTTT
V: TRBV27; D: -; J: TRBJ1-6; size: few; length: 16; CDR3: CASSLGRRGVHSPLHF; DNA: TGTGCCAGCAGTCTCGGACGGAGGGGGGTCCATTCACCCCTCCACTTT
V: TRBV27; D: -; J: TRBJ2-7; size: -; length: 13; CDR3: CASSLLDNYEQYF; DNA: TGTGCCAGCAGTTTGTTGGACAACTACGAGCAGTACTTC
V: TRBV20-1; D: -; J: TRBJ1-5; size: few; length: 14; CDR3: CSARKLAVNQPQHF; DNA: TGCAGTGCTAGGAAACTGGCCGTAAATCAGCCCCAGCATTTT
V: TRBV27; D: -; J: TRBJ2-5; size: -; length: 14; CDR3: CASRGMGAQETQYF; DNA: TGTGCCAGCAGAGGTATGGGGGCCCAAGAGACCCAGTACTTC
V: TRBV7-9; D: -; J: TRBJ2-2; size: -; length: 17; CDR3: CASSFPEAGKDTGELFF; DNA: TGTGCCAGCAGCTTTCCTGAGGCAGGGAAAGACACCGGGGAGCTGTTTTTT
V: TRBV6-6; D: -; J: TRBJ1-4; size: -; length: 12; CDR3: CASSYGGEKLFF; DNA: TGTGCCAGCAGTTACGGGGGGGAAAAACTGTTTTTT
V: TRBV6-5; D: -; J: TRBJ1-6; size: -; length: 18; CDR3: CASSFGRTSSSYNSPLHF; DNA: TGTGCCAGCAGTTTCGGACGGACGTCTAGCTCCTATAATTCACCCCTCCACTTT
V: TRBV14; D: TRBD2; J: TRBJ2-1; size: -; length: 15; CDR3: CASSRPGLADNEQFF; DNA: TGTGCCAGCAGCCGCCCGGGACTAGCGGACAATGAGCAGTTCTTC
V: TRBV9; D: TRBD2; J: TRBJ2-5; size: -; length: 16; CDR3: CASSVGAGGQQETQYF; DNA: TGTGCCAGCAGCGTAGGAGCGGGAGGGCAACAAGAGACCCAGTACTTC
V: TRBV14; D: -; J: TRBJ2-3; size: -; length: 13; CDR3: CASSQISTDTQYF; DNA: TGTGCCAGCAGCCAAATTAGCACAGATACGCAGTATTTT
V: TRBV12-3/TRBV12-4; D: -; J: TRBJ1-6; size: few; length: 15; CDR3: CASSSRGLDNSPLHF; DNA: TGTGCCAGCAGTTCCAGGGGTTTGGATAATTCACCCCTCCACTTT
V: TRBV15; D: TRBD1; J: TRBJ2-2; size: -; length: 15; CDR3: CATSIGQGSTGELFF; DNA: TGTGCCACCAGCATCGGACAGGGGAGCACCGGGGAGCTGTTTTTT
V: TRBV12-3/TRBV12-4; D: -; J: TRBJ2-7; size: few; length: 15; CDR3: CASSLSGGPGYEQYF; DNA: TGTGCCAGCAGTTTGAGTGGGGGGCCGGGCTACGAGCAGTACTTC
V: TRBV7-9; D: -; J: TRBJ2-1; size: few; length: 15; CDR3: CASSLLRVQGNEQFF; DNA: TGTGCCAGCAGCTTGTTGAGAGTTCAGGGCAATGAGCAGTTCTTC
V: TRBV9; D: TRBD1; J: TRBJ2-3; size: -; length: 16; CDR3: CASSVVGTGGPDTQYF; DNA: TGTGCCAGCAGCGTAGTGGGGACAGGGGGCCCAGATACGCAGTATTTT
V: TRBV3-1; D: -; J: TRBJ1-3; size: -; length: 16; CDR3: CASSQGPPVTGNTIYF; DNA: TGTGCCAGCAGCCAAGGACCGCCGGTAACTGGAAACACCATATATTTT
V: TRBV7-2; D: TRBD2; J: TRBJ2-4; size: few; length: 17; CDR3: CASSLDGGGVAKNIQYF; DNA: TGTGCCAGCAGCCTAGACGGCGGGGGGGTGGCCAAAAACATTCAGTACTTC
V: TRBV20-1; D: TRBD1; J: TRBJ2-7; size: few; length: 14; CDR3: CSAEGTGGVNEQYF; DNA: TGCAGTGCTGAGGGGACAGGGGGCGTCAACGAGCAGTACTTC
V: TRBV14; D: -; J: TRBJ2-1; size: -; length: 17; CDR3: CASSQDLVVRVRNEQFF; DNA: TGTGCCAGCAGCCAAGATCTCGTCGTCCGGGTTCGGAATGAGCAGTTCTTC
V: TRBV30; D: TRBD1; J: TRBJ2-3; size: -; length: 14; CDR3: CAWSSWDSPDTQYF; DNA: TGTGCCTGGAGTTCCTGGGACAGTCCAGATACGCAGTATTTT
V: TRBV9; D: -; J: TRBJ2-5; size: few; length: 15; CDR3: CASSHDPLTEETQYF; DNA: TGTGCCAGCAGCCACGATCCCCTCACTGAAGAGACCCAGTACTTC
V: TRBV24-1; D: -; J: TRBJ2-1; size: few; length: 15; CDR3: CATSDPGTAYNEQFF; DNA: TGTGCCACCAGTGATCCCGGGACTGCCTACAATGAGCAGTTCTTC